This T cell receptor beta chain was sequenced in a study of OX40 agonist ivuxolimab in advanced cancers. Study information: Patients were roughly 87% male with ages about 20 to 79, mean approximately 62. Study-level results: Among the nonresponders, some also had low normalized T-cell clonal expansion. Among patients with partial responses at 0.1-3.0 mg/kg, clonal expansion was among the lowest. No antigen was identified for the clonally expanded peripheral T cells.

Assay: immunoSEQ multiplex PCR; the TCRdb copy retains only in-frame clones and omits some. The repertoire holds roughly 92,000 clones, with approximately 90% as singletons. Germline V lookup: CDR1 MDHEN, CDR2 SYDVKM. This CDR3 has 16 residues. J was trimmed by 6 bases and V by 4 bases; bases with no gene match: 9. Details on this clone: What it binds is unknown.

The sample consisted of CD4+ or CD8+ T cells sorted from blood, taken in a trial of the OX40 agonist ivuxolimab. This TCR came from an adult with an advanced solid tumor such as melanoma, head and neck, liver or kidney cancer. This chain links TRBV28 with TRBJ2-1, with 10 bases fitting TRBD2. The CDR3 here is CASSSLAGVTPNEQFF. The CDR3 DNA reads as TGTGCCAGCAGTTCGCTAGCGGGAGTGACCCCCAATGAGCAGTTCTTC.